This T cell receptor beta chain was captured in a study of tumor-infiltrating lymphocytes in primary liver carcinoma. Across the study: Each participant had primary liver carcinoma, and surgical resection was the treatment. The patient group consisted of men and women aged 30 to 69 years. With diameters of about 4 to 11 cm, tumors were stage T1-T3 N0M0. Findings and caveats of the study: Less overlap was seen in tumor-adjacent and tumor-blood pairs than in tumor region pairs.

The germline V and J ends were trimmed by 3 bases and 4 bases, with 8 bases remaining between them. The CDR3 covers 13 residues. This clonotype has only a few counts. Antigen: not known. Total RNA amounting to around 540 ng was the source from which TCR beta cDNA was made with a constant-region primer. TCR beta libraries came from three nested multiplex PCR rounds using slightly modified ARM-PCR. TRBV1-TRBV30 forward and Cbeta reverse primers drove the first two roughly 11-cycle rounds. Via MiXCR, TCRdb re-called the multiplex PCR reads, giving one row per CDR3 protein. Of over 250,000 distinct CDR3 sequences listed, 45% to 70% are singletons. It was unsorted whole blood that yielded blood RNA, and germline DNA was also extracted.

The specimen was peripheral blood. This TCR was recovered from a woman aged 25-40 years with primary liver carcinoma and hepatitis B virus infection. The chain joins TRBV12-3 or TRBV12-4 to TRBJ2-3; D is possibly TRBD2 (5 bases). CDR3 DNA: TGTGCCAGCAGTTTCGGGATCGCAGATACGCAGTATTTT. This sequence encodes CASSFGIADTQYF.